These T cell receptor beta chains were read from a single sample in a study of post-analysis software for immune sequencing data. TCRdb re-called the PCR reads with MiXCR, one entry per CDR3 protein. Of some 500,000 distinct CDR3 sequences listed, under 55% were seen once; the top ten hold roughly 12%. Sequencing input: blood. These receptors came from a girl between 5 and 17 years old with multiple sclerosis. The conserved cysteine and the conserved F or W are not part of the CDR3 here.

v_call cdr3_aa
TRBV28 ASSPSSSGSLDNEQF
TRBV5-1 ASSLGQGVGEQF
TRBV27 ASSPGPRGRVVRENEQF
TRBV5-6 ASSSGGREPYSYEQY
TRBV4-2 ASSQVNGQGQGAYEQY
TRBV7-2 ASSSGPGRGDTQY
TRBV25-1 ASSEYGRGDGYT
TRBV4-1 ASSQGLVQY
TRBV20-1 SARDRDRDSYNEQF
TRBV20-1 SARDAGATLEQY
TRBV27 ASRGLGFTDTQY
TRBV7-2 ASSPRTGRYSNQPQH
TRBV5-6 ASSLRGGRETQY
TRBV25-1 ASQRTGGEKLF
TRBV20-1 SARDLLAQNQAF
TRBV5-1 ASSLGPLDNEQF
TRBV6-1 ASERTPKGNEQF
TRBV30 AWNRGLGNEQF
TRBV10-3 AISELAGGFLPTDTQY
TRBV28 ASSFPLNTEAF
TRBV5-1 AGSLYRVSNQPQH
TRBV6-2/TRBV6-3 ASRDSTDTQY
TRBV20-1 SARVFSGEKNYEQY
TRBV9 ASSLRGAGANTGELF
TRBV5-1 ASSPDGRFNPYNEQF
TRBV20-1 SAHLHTKSGLVFVNEQF
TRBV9 ASSVGGVDSPLH
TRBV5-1 ASSQYSITSGSYNEQF
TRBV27 ASSATPDRADYGYT
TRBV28 ASSFGGKMPTDTQY
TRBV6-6 ASKRGGLYEQY
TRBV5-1 ASSLEVRGSGANVLT
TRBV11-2 ASSLRLAGYTDTQY
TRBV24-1 ATSETYQETQF
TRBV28 ASNTPQGGHEQY
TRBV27 ASTSIAGGPAEQF
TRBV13 ASSYGGDGANVLT
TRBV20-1 SARRTSGSVDTQY
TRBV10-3 AISPASGNTGELF
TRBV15 ATSRDGAVYEQF
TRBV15 ATSREREGVKEQY
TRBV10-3 AISDQGEQF
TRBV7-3 ASSRDRGHEQY
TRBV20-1 SALGQGDYEQY
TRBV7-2 ASSLVGSGWGEQY
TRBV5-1 ASSLQGPTDTQY
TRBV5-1 ASSLATRYNEQF
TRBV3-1 ASSQGQDRVNEQF
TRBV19 ASSIDDRGPDIQY
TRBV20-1 SATADSSYEQY
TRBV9 ASSVLVLFPNEQF
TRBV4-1 ASSQDLQAGTDTQY
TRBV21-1 ASSKVAGIGAGELF
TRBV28 ASSSPGWTELAGGRALYNEQY
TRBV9 ASSPHRGTNEKLF